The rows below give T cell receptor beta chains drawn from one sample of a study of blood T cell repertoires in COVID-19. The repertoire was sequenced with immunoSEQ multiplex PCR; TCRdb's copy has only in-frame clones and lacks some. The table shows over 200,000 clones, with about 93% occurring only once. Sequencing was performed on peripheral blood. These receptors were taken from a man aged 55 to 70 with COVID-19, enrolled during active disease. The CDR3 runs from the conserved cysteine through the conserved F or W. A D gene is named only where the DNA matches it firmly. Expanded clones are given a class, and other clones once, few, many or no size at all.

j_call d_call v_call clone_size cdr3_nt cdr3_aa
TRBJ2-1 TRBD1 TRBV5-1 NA TGCGCCAGCAGCTTTGGGACAGGGCCTTACAATGAGCAGTTCTTC CASSFGTGPYNEQFF
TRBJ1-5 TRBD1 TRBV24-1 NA TGTGCCACCAGTGCCGAAGGACAGGGGAGCAATCAGCCCCAGCATTTT CATSAEGQGSNQPQHF
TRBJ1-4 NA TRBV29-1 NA TGCAGCGTTATGGACTCCCCGAGGAGTGAAAAACTGTTTTTT CSVMDSPRSEKLFF
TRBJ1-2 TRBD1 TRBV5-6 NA TGTGCCAGCAGCGAAACAGGGGGAAATGATGTTAACTATGGCTACACCTTC CASSETGGNDVNYGYTF
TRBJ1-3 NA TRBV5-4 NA TGTGCCAGCAGCTTTGAACAGGGAGTAGGAAACACCATATATTTT CASSFEQGVGNTIYF
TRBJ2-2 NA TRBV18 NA TGTGCCAGCTCACCACCGAGCGGGCGGAACACCGGGGAGCTGTTTTTT CASSPPSGRNTGELFF
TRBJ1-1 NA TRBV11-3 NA TGTGCCAGCAGCTGTATAGGGCGTGTGGGACAACCCATGAACACTGAAGCTTTCTTT CASSCIGRVGQPMNTEAFF
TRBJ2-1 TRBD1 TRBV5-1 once TGCGCCAGCAGTGTCGGGACAGCAGACTACAATGAGCAGTTCTTC CASSVGTADYNEQFF
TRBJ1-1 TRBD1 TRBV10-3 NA TGTGCCATCAGTGAAGGACAGGGGGTACAAGCTTTCTTT CAISEGQGVQAFF
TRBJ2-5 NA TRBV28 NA TGTGCCAGCAGCCCTGAGAGGCGGACCCAGTACTTC CASSPERRTQYF
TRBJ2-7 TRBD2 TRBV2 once TGTGCCAGCAGAGGATCTAGCGGGAGTATCAGCGAGCAGTACTTC CASRGSSGSISEQYF
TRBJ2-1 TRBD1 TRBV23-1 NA TGCGCCAGCGAAGAGGACAGGGGAGAAAATGAGCAGTTCTTC CASEEDRGENEQFF